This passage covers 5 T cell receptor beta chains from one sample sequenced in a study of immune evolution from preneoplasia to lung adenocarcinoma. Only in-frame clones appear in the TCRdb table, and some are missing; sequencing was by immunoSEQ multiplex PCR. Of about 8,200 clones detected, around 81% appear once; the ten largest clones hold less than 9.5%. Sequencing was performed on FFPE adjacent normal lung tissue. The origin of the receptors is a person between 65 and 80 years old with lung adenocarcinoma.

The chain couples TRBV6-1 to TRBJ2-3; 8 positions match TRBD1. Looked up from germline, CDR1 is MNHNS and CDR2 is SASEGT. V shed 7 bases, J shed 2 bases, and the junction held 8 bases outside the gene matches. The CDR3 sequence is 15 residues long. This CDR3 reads CASTLQGAFTDTQYF. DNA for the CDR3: TGTGCCAGCACCCTCCAGGGGGCATTCACAGATACGCAGTATTTT.

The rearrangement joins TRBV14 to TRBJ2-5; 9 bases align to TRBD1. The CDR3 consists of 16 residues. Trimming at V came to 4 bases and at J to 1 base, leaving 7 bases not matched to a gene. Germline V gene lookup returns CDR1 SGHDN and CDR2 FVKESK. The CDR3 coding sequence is TGTGCCAGCAGCCTGAACCGGGACAGGGCCCAAGAGACCCAGTACTTC. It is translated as CASSLNRDRAQETQYF.

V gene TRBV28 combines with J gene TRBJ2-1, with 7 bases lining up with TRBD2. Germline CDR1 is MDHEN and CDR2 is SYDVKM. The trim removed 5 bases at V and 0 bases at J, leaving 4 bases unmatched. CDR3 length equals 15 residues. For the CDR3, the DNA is TGTGCCAGCAGTACCTGGGACTACTCCTACAATGAGCAGTTCTTC. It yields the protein CASSTWDYSYNEQFF.

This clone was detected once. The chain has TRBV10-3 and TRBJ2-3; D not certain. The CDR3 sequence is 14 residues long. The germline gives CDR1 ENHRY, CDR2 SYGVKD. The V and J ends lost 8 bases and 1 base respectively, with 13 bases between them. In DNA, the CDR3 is TGTGCCATCCAACAGAGAGAGGGCACAGATACGCAGTATTTT. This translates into CAIQQREGTDTQYF.

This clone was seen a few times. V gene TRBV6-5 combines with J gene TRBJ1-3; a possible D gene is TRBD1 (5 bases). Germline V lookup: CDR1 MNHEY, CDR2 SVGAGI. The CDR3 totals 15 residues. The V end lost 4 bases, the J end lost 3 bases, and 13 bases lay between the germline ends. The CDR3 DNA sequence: TGTGCCAGCAGTTTGGACATTCGAGGTGGAAACACCATATATTTT. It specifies CASSLDIRGGNTIYF.